This T cell receptor (beta chain) is from a study of patients and donors after allogeneic stem cell transplantation. V was cut by 5 bases and J by 0 bases, with 13 bases left in between. This CDR3 has 16 amino acids. TCRdb itself ran the RT-PCR reads through MiXCR, one entry per CDR3 protein. This table holds approximately 220,000 distinct CDR3 sequences, more than 35% found once. The TCR sequence derives from a human donor who was either an allogeneic HSCT recipient or a stem cell or donor lymphocyte infusion donor (not recorded which). It is not recorded whose cells these are; they may come from a transplant donor. The sample consisted of blood, either unsorted or a sorted T cell fraction (not recorded which). The chain recombines TRBV12-3 or TRBV12-4 with TRBJ2-2; D remains unclear. In nucleotides, the CDR3 is TGTGCCAGCAGTGCTAGGCCCCCTGCGAACACCGGGGAGCTGTTTTTT. This translates into CASSARPPANTGELFF.